This T cell receptor (beta chain) is from a study of blood T cell repertoires in COVID-19. Background on the study: Collection of acute and convalescent COVID-19 samples took place in the United States, Italy and Spain. Nucleic acid was either cDNA or gDNA, and it came from T cells, B-cell-depleted T cells, or PBMCs.

In the original workflow: Amplified reference gene primers provided the basis for estimating nucleated cell counts. Only in-frame clones appear in the TCRdb table, and some are missing; sequencing was by immunoSEQ multiplex PCR. V, J and clone size are those of that table, while D and trimming were read from the DNA. The sample holds under 200,000 clones, roughly nine tenths seen once. This CDR3 has 16 residues. Germline V gene sequence: CDR1 LNHNV, CDR2 YYDKDF (reference sequence). V trimming: 0 bases; J trimming: 3 bases; junction bases outside the gene matches: 8. This clonotype originated in a man aged 45-60 years with acute or convalescent COVID-19. The sample was peripheral blood. The V gene is TRBV15, the J gene TRBJ2-7; TRBD1 matches at 7 bases. The CDR3 loop reads CATSRDRGGSLYEQYF. The CDR3 DNA reads TGTGCCACCAGCAGAGATCGAGGGGGCTCCCTCTACGAGCAGTACTTC.